The next 21 T cell receptor beta chains were all read from a single sample in a study of CD8 T cells in Susac syndrome. Reverse transcription of about 0.5 to 1 ug RNA used random hexamers. TCRdb recomputed calls from the immunoSEQ multiplex PCR reads with MiXCR, one row per CDR3 protein. The repertoire holds around 130,000 distinct CDR3 sequences, with around 95% as singletons. Material for sequencing was CD4+ T cells from PBMCs. Source of these receptors: a human donor in good health.

This chain uses TRBV3-1 with TRBJ2-3; 10 bases are a match to TRBD2. The CDR3 totals 16 residues. The ends lost 5 bases at V and 5 bases at J; junction bases unmatched: 10. The V gene's germline CDR1 is LGHDT and CDR2 YNNKEL (reference sequence). CDR3 region: CASSENERLAGDTQYF. CDR3 coding DNA: TGTGCCAGCAGCGAGAACGAGCGACTAGCGGGAGATACGCAGTATTTT.

On this clonotype: Its ends do not fully match the called genes, so a read error is possible. CDR3 sequence: CASSLETGAGNEQFF. CDR3 nucleotide sequence: TGTGCTAGCAGCTTAGAGACAGGGGCAGGGAATGAGCAGTTCTTC. The rearrangement joins TRBV7-7 to TRBJ2-1; TRBD1 matches at 8 bases. This CDR3 is built from 15 residues. Germline CDR1 and CDR2: SSHAT and FNYEAQ (reference sequence).

The chain employs TRBV7-6 and TRBJ1-4; D uncertain. V was shortened by 2 bases and J by 0 bases, with 7 bases between the two germline ends. CDR1 is SGHVS, CDR2 FNYEAQ, per germline. This CDR3 has 15 residues. CDR3 amino acids: CASSLKQATNEKLFF. In DNA form, the CDR3 reads TGTGCCAGCAGCTTAAAACAAGCAACTAATGAAAAACTGTTTTTT. Full variable domain (outside the CDR3, taken from reference TRBV7-6 and TRBJ1-4): GAGVSQSPRYKVTKRGQDVALRCDPISGHVSLYWYRQALGQGPEFLTYFNYEAQQDKSGLPNDRFSAERPEGSISTLTIQRTEQRDSAMYRCASSLKQATNEKLFFGSGTQLSVL.

The chain employs TRBV5-1 and TRBJ2-3; 8 bases line up with TRBD2. Germline CDR1 SGHRS, CDR2 YFSETQ. There are 15 residues in the CDR3. After removal of 5 bases from V and 2 bases from J, the junction contained 7 bases not matched to a gene. The CDR3 DNA reads as TGCGCCAGCAGGGGGTTAGCGGGGTCCACAGATACGCAGTATTTT. This gives the protein CASRGLAGSTDTQYF.

V gene TRBV7-2 combines with J gene TRBJ2-2, with D unresolved. Germline CDR1 SGHTA, CDR2 FQGNSA. The CDR3 totals 12 residues. V was pared by 7 bases and J by 4 bases, with 7 bases between. CDR3 nucleotide sequence: TGTGCCAGCACCGGATCCACCGGGGAGCTGTTTTTT. Residues: CASTGSTGELFF.

The chain carries TRBV9 and TRBJ2-2; 9 nucleotides match TRBD2. The germline CDR1 and CDR2 sequences are SGDLS and YYNGEE. The CDR3 extends over 16 amino acids. The trim removed 6 bases at V and 4 bases at J, leaving 10 bases unmatched. The CDR3 coding sequence is TGTGCCAGCACCCCGATGACTAGCGGACTCACCGGGGAGCTGTTTTTT. Its translation: CASTPMTSGLTGELFF.

V usage is TRBV5-1 and J usage is TRBJ2-5; 9 bases are a match to TRBD2. The germline V gene encodes CDR1 SGHRS and CDR2 YFSETQ. The CDR3 is 15 residues long. The J segment lost 9 bases and the V segment lost 0 bases, leaving 9 bases of the junction unmatched. The CDR3 spells CASSLEVLAGLPQYF. The DNA for the CDR3 is TGCGCCAGCAGCTTGGAGGTGCTAGCGGGGTTACCCCAGTACTTC.

This chain joins TRBV9 and TRBJ1-1; 10 bases are a match to TRBD1. V was clipped by 3 bases and J by 2 bases; unmatched bases: 7. The CDR3 spans 16 residues. The germline CDR1 and CDR2 sequences are SGDLS and YYNGEE. CDR3 loop: CASSGRTGGTNTEAFF. The CDR3 DNA reads as TGTGCCAGCAGCGGGAGGACAGGGGGAACTAACACTGAAGCTTTCTTT.

J is TRBJ2-7 and V is TRBV18; D is uncertain. This CDR3 is built from 14 residues. Germline V CDR1 and CDR2: KGHSH, LQKENI. With 0 bases removed from V and 0 bases from J, the gap between germline ends came to 6 bases. Written as DNA, the CDR3 is TGTGCCAGCTCACCACCGGCGAGCTCCTACGAGCAGTACTTC. Translated, it gives CASSPPASSYEQYF. Looking up the rest from reference TRBV18 and TRBJ2-7 gives the full variable domain: NAGVMQNPRHLVRRRGQEARLRCSPMKGHSHVYWYRQLPEEGLKFMVYLQKENIIDESGMPKERFSAEFPKEGPSILRIQQVVRGDSAAYFCASSPPASSYEQYFGPGTRLTVT.

This clonotype was observed a single time. This chain connects TRBV7-9 to TRBJ2-3; 9 bases agree with TRBD1. Per germline, CDR1 SEHNR and CDR2 FQNEAQ (reference sequence). Trimming removed 6 bases from V and 3 bases from J; junction bases left unmatched: 13. The CDR3 loop spans 17 amino acids. Here the CDR3 DNA reads TGTGCCAGCAGGGAATCGCGGACAGGGGTAGGGACAGATACGCAGTATTTT. Its translation is CASRESRTGVGTDTQYF.

This chain connects TRBV28 to TRBJ2-2; no reliable D call. V was cut by 3 bases and J by 4 bases, with 12 bases left in between. CDR1 MDHEN and CDR2 SYDVKM come from the germline V gene. The CDR3 length is 15 residues. CDR3 amino acids: CASSFLSDGTGELFF. The CDR3 nucleotides are TGTGCCAGCAGTTTCCTGAGTGACGGCACCGGGGAGCTGTTTTTT.

The count of this clonotype is one. The DNA for the CDR3 is TGCGCCAGCAGCCAACATAACGCGGGGTACGAGCAGTACTTC. This translates into CASSQHNAGYEQYF. V is TRBV4-3 and J is TRBJ2-7, with TRBD2 as a possible D gene (6 bases). Trimming removed 2 bases from V and 4 bases from J, with 12 bases in between. The CDR3 is 14 amino acids. From germline, CDR1 is LGHNA and CDR2 YSLEER.

About this clonotype: One junction end does not reproduce the germline sequence, and a read error may be involved. The chain combines TRBV20-1 with TRBJ1-5, with D unresolved. CDR3 length: 13 amino acids. CDR1 is DFQATT and CDR2 is SNEGSKA in the germline V gene (reference sequence). CDR3 residues: CSAEGWSNRPQHF. CDR3 in DNA: TGCAGTGCCGAAGGGTGGAGCAATCGGCCCCAGCATTTT.

The DNA of the CDR3 is TGTGCCAGCAGCCCAGGACTCGCCGCGGGGACCCAGTACTTC. Translation gives CASSPGLAAGTQYF. V is TRBV11-2 and J is TRBJ2-5, with D perhaps TRBD2 (5 bases). With 5 bases removed from V and 7 bases from J, the gap between germline ends came to 17 bases. The CDR3 runs to 14 residues. CDR1 is SGHAT and CDR2 is FQNNGV in the germline V gene.

V and J are TRBV29-1 and TRBJ1-2, with D tentatively TRBD1 (6 bases). Between the trimmed V and J ends, which lost 7 bases and 7 bases, there was a span of 16 bases. CDR3 size: 12 residues. Germline V gene data show CDR1 as SQVTM and CDR2 as ANQGSEA. The CDR3 coding sequence is TGCAGCGCCCTGGCGGGGGGCTTTGGCTACACCTTC. This encodes CSALAGGFGYTF.

This clonotype came up a few times. The J gene is TRBJ1-1, the V gene TRBV6-1; TRBD1 matches 9 bases. Losses at the gene ends were 5 bases for V and 4 bases for J; bases not matched to a gene: 2. The CDR3 is 13 residues long. Per the germline V gene, CDR1 is MNHNS and CDR2 is SASEGT. CDR3 in DNA: TGTGCCAGCAGTTCACAGGGGGCCACTGAAGCTTTCTTT. It is translated as CASSSQGATEAFF.

The gene calls are TRBV12-3 or TRBV12-4 and TRBJ2-7; 11 nucleotides line up with TRBD1. There are 16 residues in the CDR3. V lost 2 bases to trimming and J lost 2 bases; unmatched junction nucleotides: 5. CDR3 bases: TGTGCCAGCAGTTTATTATGGGGACAGGGGGCCTACGAGCAGTACTTC. Residues: CASSLLWGQGAYEQYF.

The chain recombines TRBV29-1 with TRBJ1-3; no firm D call. CDR1 and CDR2 (germline): SQVTM, ANQGSEA. The CDR3 consists of 13 residues. V gave up 0 bases and J gave up 2 bases, with 5 bases separating them. In DNA form, the CDR3 reads TGCAGCGTTGAAGAGTACGCTGGAAACACCATATATTTT. Amino acid sequence: CSVEEYAGNTIYF.

This chain links TRBV29-1 with TRBJ2-7; no reliable D call. Trimming pared 4 bases from V and 6 bases from J, leaving 13 bases between. Looked up from germline, CDR1 is SQVTM and CDR2 is ANQGSEA. This CDR3 comprises 12 residues. The CDR3 sequence: CSVAHSSGEQYF. The CDR3 DNA is TGCAGCGTTGCCCACAGCTCGGGCGAGCAGTACTTC.

The rearrangement joins TRBV29-1 to TRBJ2-3, with D perhaps given as TRBD1 or TRBD2 (5 bases each). Trimming left V 2 bases short and J 13 bases short, with 19 bases between. CDR3 length: 13 amino acids. CDR1 is SQVTM, CDR2 ANQGSEA, per germline. For the CDR3, the DNA is TGCAGCGTTGAATGGGGGAAACGGTCGGGCAAGTATTTT. It codes for CSVEWGKRSGKYF.

The V gene is TRBV6-2 or TRBV6-3, the J gene TRBJ2-4; D gene uncertain. Germline V gene sequence: CDR1 MNHEY, CDR2 SVGEGT. Trimming stripped 3 bases from V and 0 bases from J, with 9 bases between. The CDR3 is 15 residues long. The CDR3 DNA sequence: TGTGCCAGCAGTTATTCCTCCACAGCCAAAAACATTCAGTACTTC. Protein: CASSYSSTAKNIQYF.